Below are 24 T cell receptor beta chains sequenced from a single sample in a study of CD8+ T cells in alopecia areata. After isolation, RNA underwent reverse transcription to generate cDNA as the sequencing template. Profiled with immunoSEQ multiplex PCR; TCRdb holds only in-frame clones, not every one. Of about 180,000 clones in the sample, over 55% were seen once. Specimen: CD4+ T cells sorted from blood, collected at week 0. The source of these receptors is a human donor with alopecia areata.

CDR3 sequence: CAWSTNPISRGSQYF. In DNA, the CDR3 is TGTGCCTGGAGTACCAATCCTATATCAAGAGGGTCCCAGTACTTC. The genes are TRBV30 and TRBJ2-5; possibly TRBD2 for D (5 bases). Trimming took 2 bases from V and 9 from J, leaving 22 bases between them. Germline V gene data show CDR1 as GTSNPN and CDR2 as SVGIG (reference sequence). The CDR3 is 15 amino acids.

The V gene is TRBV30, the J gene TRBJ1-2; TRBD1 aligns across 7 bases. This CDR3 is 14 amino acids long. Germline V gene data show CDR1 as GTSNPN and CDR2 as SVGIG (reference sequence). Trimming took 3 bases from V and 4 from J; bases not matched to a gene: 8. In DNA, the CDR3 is TGTGCCTGGAGCCCCGGGACAGTAGGCTATGGCTACACCTTC. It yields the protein CAWSPGTVGYGYTF.

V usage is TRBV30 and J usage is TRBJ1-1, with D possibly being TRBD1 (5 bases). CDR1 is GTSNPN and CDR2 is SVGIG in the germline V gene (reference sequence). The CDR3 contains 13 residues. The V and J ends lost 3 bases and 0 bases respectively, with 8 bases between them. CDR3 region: CAWRGRLNTEAFF. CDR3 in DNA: TGTGCCTGGAGGGGACGGTTGAACACTGAAGCTTTCTTT.

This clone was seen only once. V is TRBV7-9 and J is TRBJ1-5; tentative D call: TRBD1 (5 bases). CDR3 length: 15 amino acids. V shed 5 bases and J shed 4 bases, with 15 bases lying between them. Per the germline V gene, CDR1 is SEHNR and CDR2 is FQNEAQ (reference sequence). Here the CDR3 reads CASSLGTETNQPQHF. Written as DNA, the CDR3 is TGTGCCAGCAGCCTCGGGACGGAAACTAATCAGCCCCAGCATTTT.

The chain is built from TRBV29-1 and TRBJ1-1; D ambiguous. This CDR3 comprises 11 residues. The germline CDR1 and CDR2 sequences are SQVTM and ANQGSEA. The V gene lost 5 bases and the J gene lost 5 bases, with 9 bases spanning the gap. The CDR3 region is CSVKSKTEAFF. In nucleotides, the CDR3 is TGCAGCGTTAAGAGTAAGACTGAAGCTTTCTTT.

CDR3 in DNA: TGTGCCAGCAGCCCCGGGGACAGGGACCCGGACACTGAAGCTTTCTTT. Translated, it gives CASSPGDRDPDTEAFF. The chain uses TRBV11-1 and TRBJ1-1; the match to TRBD1 covers 9 bases. The germline V gene has CDR1 SGHAT and CDR2 FQDESV (reference sequence). V dropped 5 bases and J dropped 3; count of bases not matched to a gene: 10. The CDR3 is made up of 16 amino acids.

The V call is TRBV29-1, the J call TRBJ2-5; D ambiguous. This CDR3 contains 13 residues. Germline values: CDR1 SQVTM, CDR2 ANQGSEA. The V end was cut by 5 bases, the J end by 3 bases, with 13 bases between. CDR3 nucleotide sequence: TGCAGCGTTATCTTCGGTGGGGAAGAGACCCAGTACTTC. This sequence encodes CSVIFGGEETQYF.

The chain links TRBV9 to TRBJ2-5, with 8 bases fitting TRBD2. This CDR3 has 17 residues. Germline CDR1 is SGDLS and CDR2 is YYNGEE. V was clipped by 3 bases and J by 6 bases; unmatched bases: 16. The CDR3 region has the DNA TGTGCCAGCAGCGCCTACCCGGGGGGGGGCGCCGGAAAGACCCAGTACTTC. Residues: CASSAYPGGGAGKTQYF.

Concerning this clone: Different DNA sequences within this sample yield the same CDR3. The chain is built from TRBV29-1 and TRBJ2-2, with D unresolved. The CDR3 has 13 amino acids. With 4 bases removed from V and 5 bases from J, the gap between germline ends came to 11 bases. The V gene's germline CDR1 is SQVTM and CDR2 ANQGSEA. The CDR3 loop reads CSVGILGTGELFF. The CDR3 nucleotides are TGCAGCGTTGGGATTTTAGGGACCGGGGAGCTGTTTTTT.

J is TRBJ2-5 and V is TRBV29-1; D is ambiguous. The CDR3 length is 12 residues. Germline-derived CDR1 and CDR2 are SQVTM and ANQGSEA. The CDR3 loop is CSYSDGQETQYF. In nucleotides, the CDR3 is TGCAGTTACTCAGATGGACAAGAGACCCAGTACTTC.

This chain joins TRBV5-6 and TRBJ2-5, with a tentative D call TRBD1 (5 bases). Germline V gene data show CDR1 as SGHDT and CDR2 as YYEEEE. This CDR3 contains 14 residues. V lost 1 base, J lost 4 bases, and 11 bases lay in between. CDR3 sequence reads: CASSLSGFRETQYF. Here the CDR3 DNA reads TGTGCCAGCAGCTTGTCAGGGTTCAGAGAGACCCAGTACTTC.

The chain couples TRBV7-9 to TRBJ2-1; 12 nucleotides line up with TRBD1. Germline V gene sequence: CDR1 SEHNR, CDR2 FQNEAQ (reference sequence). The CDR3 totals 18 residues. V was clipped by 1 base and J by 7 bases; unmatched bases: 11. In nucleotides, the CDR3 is TGTGCCAGCAGCTTAGGCAGGTTCGGGACAGGGGGCAAGAATGAGCAGTTCTTC. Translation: CASSLGRFGTGGKNEQFF.

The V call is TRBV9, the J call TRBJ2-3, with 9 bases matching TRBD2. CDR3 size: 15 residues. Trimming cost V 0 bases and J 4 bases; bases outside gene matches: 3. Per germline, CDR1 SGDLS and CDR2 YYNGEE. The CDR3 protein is CASSVASGVADTQYF. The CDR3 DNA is TGTGCCAGCAGCGTAGCTAGCGGGGTAGCAGATACGCAGTATTTT.

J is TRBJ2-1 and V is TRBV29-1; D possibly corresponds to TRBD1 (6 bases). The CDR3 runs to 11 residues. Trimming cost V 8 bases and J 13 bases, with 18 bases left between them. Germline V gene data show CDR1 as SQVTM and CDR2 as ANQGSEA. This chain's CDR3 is CSSDGGPGQFF. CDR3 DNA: TGCAGCTCAGATGGGGGCCCGGGACAGTTCTTC.

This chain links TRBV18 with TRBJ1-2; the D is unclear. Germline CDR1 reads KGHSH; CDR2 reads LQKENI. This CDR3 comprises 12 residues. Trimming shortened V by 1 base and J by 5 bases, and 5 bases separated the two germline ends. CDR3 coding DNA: TGTGCCAGCTCACCACGTCGGTATGGCTACACCTTC. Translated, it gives CASSPRRYGYTF.

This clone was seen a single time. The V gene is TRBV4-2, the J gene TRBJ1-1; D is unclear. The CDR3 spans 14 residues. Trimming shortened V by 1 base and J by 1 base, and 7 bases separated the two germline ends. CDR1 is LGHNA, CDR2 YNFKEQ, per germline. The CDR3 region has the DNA TGTGCCAGCAGCCAAGTGGGGAGGAACACTGAAGCTTTCTTT. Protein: CASSQVGRNTEAFF.

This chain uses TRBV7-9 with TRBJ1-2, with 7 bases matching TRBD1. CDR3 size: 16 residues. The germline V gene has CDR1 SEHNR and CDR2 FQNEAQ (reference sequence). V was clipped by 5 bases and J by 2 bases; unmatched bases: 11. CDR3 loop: CASSTVTGTANYGYTF. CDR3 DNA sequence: TGTGCCAGCAGCACCGTCACCGGGACAGCCAACTATGGCTACACCTTC.

The DNA for the CDR3 is TGCAGCGTTGTCCCCTCCTACAATGAGCAGTTCTTC. It encodes CSVVPSYNEQFF. The chain is built from TRBV29-1 and TRBJ2-1; D gene unclear. This CDR3 contains 12 residues. The V gene lost 4 bases and the J gene lost 0 bases, with 4 bases spanning the gap. Germline V CDR1 and CDR2: SQVTM, ANQGSEA.

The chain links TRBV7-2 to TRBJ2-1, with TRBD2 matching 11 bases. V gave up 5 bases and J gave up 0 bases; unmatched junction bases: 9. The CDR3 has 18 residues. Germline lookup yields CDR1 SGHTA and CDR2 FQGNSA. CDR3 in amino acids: CASSIISGGASSYNEQFF. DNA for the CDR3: TGTGCCAGCAGCATTATTAGCGGGGGGGCCAGCTCCTACAATGAGCAGTTCTTC.

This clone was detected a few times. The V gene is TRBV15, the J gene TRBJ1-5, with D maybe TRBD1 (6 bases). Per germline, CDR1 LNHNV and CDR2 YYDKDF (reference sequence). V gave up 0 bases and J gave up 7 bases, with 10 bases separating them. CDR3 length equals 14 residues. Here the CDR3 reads CATSRDRGRQPQHF. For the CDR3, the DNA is TGTGCCACCAGCAGAGACAGGGGCAGGCAGCCCCAGCATTTT.

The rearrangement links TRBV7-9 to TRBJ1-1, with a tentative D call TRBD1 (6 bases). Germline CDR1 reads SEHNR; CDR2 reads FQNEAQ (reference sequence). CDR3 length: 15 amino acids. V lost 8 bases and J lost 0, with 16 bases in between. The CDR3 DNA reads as TGTGCCAGCGGAGGGTGGACAGAAATGAACACTGAAGCTTTCTTT. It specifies CASGGWTEMNTEAFF.

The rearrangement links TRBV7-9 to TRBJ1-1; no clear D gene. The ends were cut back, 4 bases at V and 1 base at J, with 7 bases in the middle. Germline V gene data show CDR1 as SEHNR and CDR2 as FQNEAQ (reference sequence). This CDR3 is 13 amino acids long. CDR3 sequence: CASSSDGNTEAFF. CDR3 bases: TGTGCCAGCAGCTCAGACGGGAACACTGAAGCTTTCTTT.

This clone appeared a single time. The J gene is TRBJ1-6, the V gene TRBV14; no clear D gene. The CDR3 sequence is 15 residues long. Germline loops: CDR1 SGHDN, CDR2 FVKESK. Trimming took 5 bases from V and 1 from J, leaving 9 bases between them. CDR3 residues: CASSLFGSYNSPLHF. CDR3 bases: TGTGCCAGCAGCTTATTTGGGTCCTATAATTCACCCCTCCACTTT. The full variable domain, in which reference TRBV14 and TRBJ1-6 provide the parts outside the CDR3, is EAGVTQFPSHSVIEKGQTVTLRCDPISGHDNLYWYRRVMGKEIKFLLHFVKESKQDESGMPNNRFLAERTGGTYSTLKVQPAELEDSGVYFCASSLFGSYNSPLHFGNGTRLTVT.

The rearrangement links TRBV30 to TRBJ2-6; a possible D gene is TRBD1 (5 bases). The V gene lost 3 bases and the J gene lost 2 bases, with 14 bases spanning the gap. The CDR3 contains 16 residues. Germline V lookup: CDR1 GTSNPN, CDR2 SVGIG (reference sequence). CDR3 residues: CAWRDTTRAGANVLTF. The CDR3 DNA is TGTGCCTGGAGAGACACCACCAGGGCTGGGGCCAACGTCCTGACTTTC.